This TCR beta chain was sequenced for a study of long-term antiretroviral therapy in people with HIV. Overall study findings and caveats: The clones with expansion before ART were dominant in the repertoire at all time points.

Trimming stripped 0 bases from V and 4 bases from J, with 14 bases between. This CDR3 region has 15 residues. The germline V gene has CDR1 SGHRS and CDR2 YFSETQ. Survey-level immunoSEQ v3.0 assays were run. Using immunoSEQ multiplex PCR, the repertoire was profiled, and TCRdb retains in-frame clones only, with some absent. The sample lists tens of thousands of clones, roughly 85% occurring once. This clone was found a few times. The antigen remains unidentified. This receptor was identified in a woman in her twenties or thirties with HIV. This rearrangement joins TRBV5-1 to TRBJ2-7; D may correspond to TRBD1 or TRBD2 (5 bases each). The material was unsorted PBMCs, obtained approximately 2.9 years before starting antiretroviral therapy. CDR3 region: CASSLGLGAEYEQYV. CDR3 bases: TGCGCCAGCAGCTTGGGTCTCGGGGCAGAGTACGAGCAGTACGTC.